The next 30 T cell receptor beta chains were all read from a single sample in a study of spatial heterogeneity in lung cancer. The study, taken as a whole, reports: Tumoral mutation counts were tracked by counts of expanded intratumoral alpha and beta TCRs.

Their specific antigens are unknown. TCRdb re-called the 5' RACE reads through MiXCR, storing one row per CDR3 protein. This table holds around 2,000 distinct CDR3 sequences, 36% found once. Time point noted: sample taken at primary tumor resection. Sequencing used lung tumor tissue, obtained at surgery. The origin of the receptors is a male donor with early-stage non-small cell lung cancer.

This clonotype counts as medium-sized (0.01 to 0.1%). This beta chain is an unintended read in a library built for alpha chains; its size means little. J is TRBJ2-5 and V is TRBV9; a possible D gene is TRBD1 (6 bases). Trimming shortened V by 3 bases and J by 5 bases, and 11 bases separated the two germline ends. The CDR3 length is 13 residues. Germline V gives CDR1 SGDLS, CDR2 YYNGEE. CDR3 amino acids: CASSEGVGETQYF. In DNA, the CDR3 is TGTGCCAGCAGCGAGGGGGTCGGGGAGACCCAGTACTTC.

By share of the sample, this clonotype is medium-sized. Since it is a stray read in a library aimed at alpha chains, this beta chain has a size that is not meaningful. J is TRBJ2-2 and V is TRBV5-1; 15 bases line up with TRBD2. This CDR3 is built from 18 residues. The germline gives CDR1 SGHRS, CDR2 YFSETQ. V was pared by 4 bases and J by 1 base, with 5 bases of the junction left unmatched. The CDR3 is CASSTRTSGRGNTGELFF. CDR3 nucleotides: TGCGCCAGCAGCACCCGGACTAGCGGGAGGGGGAACACCGGGGAGCTGTTTTTT.

Within the sample, this clonotype is medium-sized. This beta chain appears as a stray read in a library generated for alpha chains; its size is not informative. The chain has TRBV6-2 or TRBV6-3 and TRBJ2-7; possibly TRBD1 or TRBD2 for D (5 bases each). Germline V gene data show CDR1 as MNHEY and CDR2 as SVGEGT. The CDR3 runs to 13 residues. Trimming pared 3 bases from V and 2 bases from J, leaving 8 bases between. The CDR3 spells CASSYGGPYEQYF. The CDR3 nucleotides are TGTGCCAGCAGTTATGGGGGACCCTACGAGCAGTACTTC.

Judged by abundance, this clonotype is medium-sized. A library made for alpha chains picked up this beta chain off target, so its size means little. The chain combines TRBV11-2 with TRBJ2-7; D remains ambiguous. V lost 0 bases to trimming and J lost 6 bases, with 12 bases between them. This CDR3 region has 14 residues. Germline V lookup: CDR1 SGHAT, CDR2 FQNNGV. In DNA, the CDR3 is TGTGCCAGCAGCTTAGATGGTCCGGGTAGCGAGCAGTACTTC. Translated, it gives CASSLDGPGSEQYF.

Worth noting for this clonotype: For a library built for alpha chains, this beta chain is a stray read; little rests on its size. The V gene is TRBV6-2 or TRBV6-3, the J gene TRBJ2-5; TRBD2 might be the D (6 bases). With 0 bases removed from V and 7 bases from J, the gap between germline ends came to 9 bases. Germline CDR1 reads MNHEY; CDR2 reads SVGEGT. CDR3 length equals 13 residues. The CDR3 sequence: CASSYSQRVTQYF. The CDR3 DNA reads TGTGCCAGCAGTTACTCCCAGCGGGTGACCCAGTACTTC.

In its sample, this clonotype is medium-sized (0.01 to 0.1%). This beta chain is a stray sequence in a library constructed for alpha chains; its clone size is not meaningful. The chain carries TRBV5-1 and TRBJ2-7; 9 positions match TRBD1. Germline V lookup: CDR1 SGHRS, CDR2 YFSETQ. V dropped 0 bases and J dropped 2; count of bases not matched to a gene: 3. The CDR3 sequence is 15 residues long. The CDR3 loop is CASSLVGTGTYEQYF. The CDR3 nucleotides read TGCGCCAGCAGCTTGGTCGGGACAGGGACCTACGAGCAGTACTTC.

By share, this clonotype counts as large (0.1 to 1%). This beta chain lies outside the target of a library built for alpha chains; its clone size means little. The J gene is TRBJ2-3, the V gene TRBV27; D gene unclear. V was clipped by 4 bases and J by 0 bases, with 11 bases between them. The germline V gene has CDR1 MNHEY and CDR2 SMNVEV (reference sequence). CDR3 length equals 15 residues. CDR3 amino acids: CASSSPTESTDTQYF. In DNA, the CDR3 is TGTGCCAGCAGTTCCCCCACGGAGAGCACAGATACGCAGTATTTT.

The table lists this clonotype with a few counts. This beta chain lies outside the target of a library built for alpha chains; its clone size means little. The chain links TRBV29-1 to TRBJ1-5; no definite D call. Germline assignment: CDR1 SQVTM and CDR2 ANQGSEA. The CDR3 spans 13 residues. Trimming left V 1 base short and J 7 bases short, with 11 bases between. CDR3 sequence reads: CSVEAVPGQPQHF. CDR3 in DNA: TGCAGCGTTGAAGCGGTCCCGGGGCAGCCCCAGCATTTT. The full variable domain, with the rest looked up from reference TRBV29-1 and TRBJ1-5, is SAVISQKPSRDICQRGTSLTIQCQVDSQVTMMFWYRQQPGQSLTLIATANQGSEATYESGFVIDKFPISRPNLTFSTLTVSNMSPEDSSIYLCSVEAVPGQPQHFGDGTRLSIL.

This clonotype is deemed large. This beta chain appears as a stray read in a library generated for alpha chains; its size is not informative. The chain couples TRBV20-1 to TRBJ2-2, with D hard to call. Germline-derived CDR1 and CDR2 are DFQATT and SNEGSKA (reference sequence). The CDR3 covers 14 residues. Trimming shortened V by 0 bases and J by 4 bases, and 9 bases separated the two germline ends. The CDR3 is CSARDFDVTGELFF. CDR3 bases: TGCAGTGCTAGAGATTTTGACGTCACCGGGGAGCTGTTTTTT.

By share of the sample, this clonotype is medium-sized (0.01 to 0.1%). This beta chain is a stray sequence in a library constructed for alpha chains; its clone size is not meaningful. The chain joins TRBV18 to TRBJ1-4; D call uncertain. Germline loops: CDR1 KGHSH, CDR2 LQKENI. The CDR3 length is 14 residues. V lost 2 bases and J lost 0, with 4 bases in between. The CDR3 DNA reads TGTGCCAGCTCACCATTTTCAACTAATGAAAAACTGTTTTTT. It encodes CASSPFSTNEKLFF. The full variable domain, rest sourced from reference TRBV18 and TRBJ1-4, is NAGVMQNPRHLVRRRGQEARLRCSPMKGHSHVYWYRQLPEEGLKFMVYLQKENIIDESGMPKERFSAEFPKEGPSILRIQQVVRGDSAAYFCASSPFSTNEKLFFGSGTQLSVL.

As for this clonotype: This beta chain is an off-target read within a library intended for alpha chains, so its frequency means little. V is TRBV10-3 and J is TRBJ1-1, with 7 bases that match TRBD1. The V segment lost 4 bases and the J segment 2 bases; nucleotides outside the gene matches: 4. The germline gives CDR1 ENHRY, CDR2 SYGVKD. The CDR3 loop spans 14 amino acids. CDR3 protein: CAISGQGPNTEAFF. The CDR3 nucleotides are TGTGCCATCAGTGGACAGGGCCCCAACACTGAAGCTTTCTTT.

Of note for this clonotype: It may be a read error: a sequence one base away is much more abundant. Since the library was made to target alpha chains, this beta chain is a stray read and its abundance is not meaningful. The V gene is TRBV12-3 or TRBV12-4, the J gene TRBJ1-5; tentatively, D is TRBD1 (5 bases). The CDR3 has 13 residues. CDR3 protein: CTSSGGSWQPQHF. Here the CDR3 DNA reads TGTACCAGCAGCGGGGGGTCCTGGCAGCCCCAGCATTTT.

Sample share makes this clonotype medium-sized. Within a library made for alpha chains, this beta chain is off target, and its count is uninformative. The chain joins TRBV29-1 to TRBJ2-3; a possible D gene is TRBD2 (6 bases). Trimming pared 1 base from V and 3 bases from J, leaving 11 bases between. CDR1 and CDR2 from the germline V gene are SQVTM and ANQGSEA. CDR3 length: 14 amino acids. The CDR3 DNA reads as TGCAGCGTTGAAGCGAGACTAGAAACAGATACGCAGTATTTT. Translated, it gives CSVEARLETDTQYF.

By frequency in the sample, this clonotype is medium-sized. A library made for alpha chains picked up this beta chain off target, so its size means little. This rearrangement joins TRBV20-1 to TRBJ2-7; D is unclear. The germline V and J ends were trimmed by 3 bases and 3 bases, with 18 bases remaining between them. This CDR3 region has 15 residues. CDR1 is DFQATT, CDR2 SNEGSKA, per germline (reference sequence). The chain's CDR3 is CSARDARSIGYEQYF. CDR3 in DNA: TGCAGTGCTAGGGACGCCCGCAGCATCGGCTACGAGCAGTACTTC.

A word on this clonotype: This beta chain was picked up by a library intended for alpha chains and is off target, so its count carries little meaning. This chain joins TRBV12-3 or TRBV12-4 and TRBJ2-1, with 8 bases aligning to TRBD2. J was trimmed by 13 bases and V by 3 bases; bases with no gene match: 5. The CDR3 totals 12 residues. The DNA for the CDR3 is TGTGCCAGCAGTTTGTTAGCGGGACCCCAGTTCTTC. This translates into CASSLLAGPQFF.

Turning to this clonotype: For a library built for alpha chains, this beta chain is a stray read; little rests on its size. This chain joins TRBV6-1 and TRBJ2-2; 13 bases line up with TRBD2. Germline CDR1 and CDR2: MNHNS and SASEGT. Trimming cost V 7 bases and J 2 bases; bases outside gene matches: 13. There are 19 residues in the CDR3. The CDR3 DNA follows: TGTGCCAGCAAGACCGGTCAGACTAGCGGGAGGCGTAACACCGGGGAGCTGTTTTTT. Protein: CASKTGQTSGRRNTGELFF.

Within the sample, this clonotype is medium-sized. With the library built for alpha chains, this beta chain is off target and its frequency is not meaningful. The DNA for the CDR3 is TGTGCCAGCTCACCCGACCCCCCGACAGGTGGGGGGAGCATTCAGTACTTC. This translates into CASSPDPPTGGGSIQYF. This chain joins TRBV18 and TRBJ2-4; the D gene could be TRBD1 or TRBD2 (6 bases each). The germline V gene has CDR1 KGHSH and CDR2 LQKENI. V was shortened by 3 bases and J by 9 bases, with 24 bases between the two germline ends. The CDR3 spans 17 residues. The full variable domain, completed using reference TRBV18 and TRBJ2-4, is NAGVMQNPRHLVRRRGQEARLRCSPMKGHSHVYWYRQLPEEGLKFMVYLQKENIIDESGMPKERFSAEFPKEGPSILRIQQVVRGDSAAYFCASSPDPPTGGGSIQYFGAGTRLSVL.

A remark on this clonotype: With the library built for alpha chains, this beta chain is off target and its frequency is not meaningful. The gene calls are TRBV12-3 or TRBV12-4 and TRBJ2-7; D is possibly TRBD2 (5 bases). Trimming stripped 6 bases from V and 3 bases from J, with 9 bases between. The CDR3 runs 12 residues. The CDR3 DNA reads as TGTGCCAGCAGCACGGACTTCTACGAGCAGTACTTC. The encoded protein is CASSTDFYEQYF.

Relative to its sample, this clonotype is medium-sized. This beta chain is a stray sequence in a library constructed for alpha chains; its clone size is not meaningful. This chain uses TRBV10-3 with TRBJ2-3, with 8 bases fitting TRBD2. The CDR3 loop spans 14 amino acids. V shed 10 bases and J 0 bases; nucleotides not matched to a gene: 6. From germline, CDR1 is ENHRY and CDR2 SYGVKD. The CDR3, as DNA: TGTGCCACCCATAGCGGGGTGAGCACAGATACGCAGTATTTT. Amino acids: CATHSGVSTDTQYF.

This clonotype ranks as medium-sized (0.01 to 0.1%). This beta chain was picked up by a library intended for alpha chains and is off target, so its count carries little meaning. The CDR3 region has the DNA TGTGCCAGCTCACCGGGACAGGGGACCTACGAGCAGTACTTC. It yields the protein CASSPGQGTYEQYF. V and J are TRBV18 and TRBJ2-7; 10 bases map to TRBD1. This CDR3 spans 14 amino acids. The junction had 1 base not matched to a gene; V was cut back by 3 bases and J by 2 bases. CDR1 and CDR2 (germline): KGHSH, LQKENI.

Turning to this clonotype: A library prepared for alpha chains yielded this beta chain as an off-target read; its size is of little meaning. The rearrangement links TRBV4-3 to TRBJ2-7; D is possibly TRBD1 (5 bases). CDR1 LGHNA and CDR2 YSLEER come from the germline V gene. CDR3 length: 16 amino acids. Trimming took off 0 bases at V and 2 bases at J, with 14 bases between the two ends. The CDR3 loop is CASSQDRTDNTYEQYF. DNA of the CDR3: TGCGCCAGCAGCCAAGATAGAACGGACAACACCTACGAGCAGTACTTC.

As regards this clonotype: For a library built for alpha chains, this beta chain is a stray read; little rests on its size. V usage is TRBV27 and J usage is TRBJ2-1; D unclear. V was pared by 2 bases and J by 0 bases, with 11 bases between. The CDR3 contains 16 residues. Per germline, CDR1 MNHEY and CDR2 SMNVEV (reference sequence). CDR3 DNA sequence: TGTGCCAGCAGTTTACTCGGCCTTAGCTCCTACAATGAGCAGTTCTTC. It yields the protein CASSLLGLSSYNEQFF.

A word on this clonotype: This beta chain is an unintended read in a library built for alpha chains; its size means little. V is TRBV19 and J is TRBJ2-1; D may be TRBD1 or TRBD2 (5 bases each). The CDR3 is 14 amino acids. The V end lost 6 bases, the J end lost 6 bases, and 15 bases lay between the germline ends. Looked up from germline, CDR1 is LNHDA and CDR2 is SQIVND (reference sequence). CDR3 bases: TGTGCCAGTAGGAGGGACCTCGTATTCAATGAGCAGTTCTTC. Translated, it gives CASRRDLVFNEQFF.

A word on this clonotype: This beta chain is an off-target read within a library intended for alpha chains, so its frequency means little. The V and J genes are TRBV7-2 and TRBJ2-2; no clear D. This CDR3 is built from 13 residues. The V and J ends lost 7 bases and 1 base respectively, with 7 bases between them. CDR1 and CDR2 (germline): SGHTA, FQGNSA. The CDR3 reads CASTLGNTGELFF. Written as DNA, the CDR3 is TGTGCCAGCACCCTAGGGAACACCGGGGAGCTGTTTTTT.

This clonotype was counted once. With the library built for alpha chains, this beta chain is off target and its frequency is not meaningful. The chain recombines TRBV11-2 with TRBJ2-4; D uncertain. The germline gives CDR1 SGHAT, CDR2 FQNNGV. CDR3 length: 16 amino acids. Trimming pared 2 bases from V and 0 bases from J, leaving 11 bases between. The chain's CDR3 is CASSLSSTLAKNIQYF. CDR3 DNA sequence: TGTGCCAGCAGCTTAAGTTCTACCTTAGCCAAAAACATTCAGTACTTC.

In this sample, this clonotype is large. This beta chain is an unintended read in a library built for alpha chains; its size means little. V usage is TRBV12-3 or TRBV12-4 and J usage is TRBJ2-1; possible D gene TRBD2, 7 bases. Trimming pared 7 bases from V and 6 bases from J, leaving 13 bases between. This CDR3 has 13 amino acids. Here the CDR3 reads CASTRGGGNEQFF. The CDR3 DNA sequence: TGTGCCAGCACCCGGGGAGGGGGCAATGAGCAGTTCTTC.

As for this clonotype: Within a library made for alpha chains, this beta chain is off target, and its count is uninformative. The chain combines TRBV14 with TRBJ2-3; D might be TRBD2 (6 bases). Germline CDR1 SGHDN, CDR2 FVKESK. The CDR3 sequence is 13 residues long. Trimming shortened V by 6 bases and J by 2 bases, and 9 bases separated the two germline ends. This CDR3 reads CASREGHTDTQYF. The CDR3 DNA follows: TGTGCCAGCAGGGAGGGGCACACAGATACGCAGTATTTT.

This clonotype is labeled as medium-sized. Being off target in a library aimed at alpha chains, this beta chain has a size of little meaning. The chain carries TRBV3-1 and TRBJ1-2, with 9 bases fitting TRBD1. With 1 base clipped from V and 4 bases from J, the junction kept 4 bases outside the gene matches. Germline values: CDR1 LGHDT, CDR2 YNNKEL (reference sequence). This CDR3 has 15 residues. The CDR3 sequence is CASSQGTGVSYGYTF. The CDR3 region has the DNA TGTGCCAGCAGCCAAGGGACAGGGGTTTCCTATGGCTACACCTTC. Combining the CDR3 with reference TRBV3-1 and TRBJ1-2 gives the whole variable domain DTAVSQTPKYLVTQMGNDKSIKCEQNLGHDTMYWYKQDSKKFLKIMFSYNNKELIINETVPNRFSPKSPDKAHLNLHINSLELGDSAVYFCASSQGTGVSYGYTFGSGTRLTVV.

Comments on this clonotype: This beta chain lies outside the target of a library built for alpha chains; its clone size means little. V and J are TRBV29-1 and TRBJ1-5, with D perhaps TRBD1 (5 bases). The CDR3 has 12 residues. Trimming took 7 bases from V and 7 from J, leaving 14 bases between them. CDR1 and CDR2 from the germline V gene are SQVTM and ANQGSEA. Here the CDR3 DNA reads TGCAGCGCCGGGACTCCGGGCCAGCCCCAGCATTTT. The encoded protein is CSAGTPGQPQHF.

This clonotype was detected a few times. The library was designed around alpha chains, so this beta chain is a stray read whose abundance carries little weight. The rearrangement links TRBV6-5 to TRBJ2-1; 10 nucleotides agree with TRBD2. Germline trimming cut 2 bases from V and 9 bases from J; bases unmatched to any gene: 13. The length of the CDR3 is 17 residues. Looked up from germline, CDR1 is MNHEY and CDR2 is SVGAGI. The CDR3 DNA is TGTGCCAGCAGTTACAGGGCTAGCGGGAGTCAATGGGGTGAGCAGTTCTTC. Amino acid sequence: CASSYRASGSQWGEQFF.